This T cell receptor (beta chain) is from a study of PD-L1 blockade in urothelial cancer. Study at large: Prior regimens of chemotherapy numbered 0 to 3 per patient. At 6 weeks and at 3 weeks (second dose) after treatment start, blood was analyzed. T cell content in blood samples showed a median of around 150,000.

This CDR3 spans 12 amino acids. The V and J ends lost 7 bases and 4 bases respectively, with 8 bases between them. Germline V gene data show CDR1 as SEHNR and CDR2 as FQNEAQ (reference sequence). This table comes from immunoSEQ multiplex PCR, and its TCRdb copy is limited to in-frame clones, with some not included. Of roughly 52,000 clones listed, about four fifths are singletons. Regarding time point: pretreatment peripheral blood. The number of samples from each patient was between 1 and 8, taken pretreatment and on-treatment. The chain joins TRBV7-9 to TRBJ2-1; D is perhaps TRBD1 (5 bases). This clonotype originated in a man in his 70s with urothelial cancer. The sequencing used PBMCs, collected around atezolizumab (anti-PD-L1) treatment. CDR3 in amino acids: CASNTGYNEQFF. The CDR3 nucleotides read TGTGCCAGCAACACAGGATACAATGAGCAGTTCTTC.